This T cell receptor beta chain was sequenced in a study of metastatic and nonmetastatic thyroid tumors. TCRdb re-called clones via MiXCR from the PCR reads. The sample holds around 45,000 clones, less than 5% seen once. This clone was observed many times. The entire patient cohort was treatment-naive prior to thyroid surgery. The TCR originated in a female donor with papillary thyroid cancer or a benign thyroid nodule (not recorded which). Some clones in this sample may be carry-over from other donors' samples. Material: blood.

CDR3 sequence reads: CATSRNSKATEAFF. The DNA of the CDR3 is TGTGCCACCAGCAGAAACTCAAAGGCCACTGAAGCTTTCTTT. The chain combines TRBV15 with TRBJ1-1; D remains ambiguous. The germline CDR1 and CDR2 sequences are LNHNV and YYDKDF (reference sequence). The CDR3 consists of 14 residues. The V end lost 2 bases, the J end lost 4 bases, and 11 bases lay between the germline ends.